The rows below give T cell receptor beta chains drawn from one sample of a study of shared clonotypes between healthy human individuals. Sequencing used immunoSEQ multiplex PCR; TCRdb keeps in-frame clones, though not all of them. This table holds 2.3 million or so clones, about 92% found once. The sample was naive CD4+ T cells from PBMCs. The receptors shown here come from a young man in good health. Some clones in this sample may be carry-over from other donors' samples. Each CDR3 is given with its conserved first and last residue. The order of the fields is V gene, J gene, D gene, clone size, CDR3 DNA, CDR3 protein. A D gene is named only where the DNA matches it firmly. Size values are once, few and many counts, or a class for expanded clones, and some rows have none.

TRBV10-3	TRBJ2-7	TRBD1	once	TGTGCCATCACTGAAAGTGCAGGGGGATGGGACGAGCAGTACTTC	CAITESAGGWDEQYF
TRBV5-1	TRBJ2-2	-	-	TGCGCCAGCAGCCCCCGACAGCCCAGCTCCGCGAACACCGGGGAGCTGTTTTTT	CASSPRQPSSANTGELFF
TRBV5-1	TRBJ1-2	TRBD1	-	TGCGCCAGCAGCTCCCTGGGCGGGTCAGGGGGAAACTATGGCTACACCTTC	CASSSLGGSGGNYGYTF
TRBV13	TRBJ1-2	-	once	TGTGCCAGCAGTTCTAAGGATGGCTACACCTTC	CASSSKDGYTF
TRBV4-2	TRBJ2-3	-	-	TGTGCCAGCAGTGGGGGCGCCTACACAGATACGCAGTATTTT	CASSGGAYTDTQYF
TRBV14	TRBJ2-1	-	-	TGTGCCAGCAGCCAAGATAGGCGGGTTTCCTACAATGAGCAGTTCTTC	CASSQDRRVSYNEQFF
TRBV19	TRBJ1-5	-	once	TGTGCCAGTAGTAGGGAACAAGGGCCCCAGCATTTT	CASSREQGPQHF
TRBV6-5	TRBJ1-3	-	-	TGTGCCAGCAGCCCCGACAAATACGGAAACACCATATATTTT	CASSPDKYGNTIYF
TRBV6-6	TRBJ1-5	-	-	TGTGCCAGCATCCCAGGAGGGGCTAGCAATCAGCCCCAGCATTTT	CASIPGGASNQPQHF
TRBV11-3	TRBJ1-1	TRBD1	-	TGTGCCAGGGATAACACAGGGGACCCTGAAGCTTTCTTT	CARDNTGDPEAFF
TRBV30	TRBJ2-3	-	once	TGTGCCTGGAGTAGGACGGGTGGGGCAGATACGCAGTATTTT	CAWSRTGGADTQYF
TRBV7-2	TRBJ2-7	-	-	TGTGCCAGCAGCTTAGGGGTGGGGCTCGATTACGAGCAGTACTTC	CASSLGVGLDYEQYF
TRBV6-5	TRBJ2-7	-	-	TGTGCCAGCAGTTACTCGGGGCGGGGCCCCTACGAGCAGTACTTC	CASSYSGRGPYEQYF
TRBV19	TRBJ2-5	-	-	TGTGCCAGCAGCCCTGGACGGAACCAAGAGACCCAGTACTTC	CASSPGRNQETQYF
TRBV6-5	TRBJ2-6	TRBD1	-	TGTGCCAGCCACCGAGGGGGCGCTGGGGCCAACGTCCTGACTTTC	CASHRGGAGANVLTF
TRBV7-2	TRBJ2-7	-	once	TGTGCCAGCAGCTCCAGAGGGGACACATACTACGAGCAGTACTTC	CASSSRGDTYYEQYF
TRBV10-1	TRBJ2-7	-	-	TGCGCCAGCAGTGGGTGGCGGAGACCCTACGAGCAGTACTTC	CASSGWRRPYEQYF
TRBV19	TRBJ2-3	-	-	TGTGCCAGTAGTAAAGACGCAGGGAGGTCCACGCAGTATTTT	CASSKDAGRSTQYF
TRBV5-1	TRBJ1-5	-	-	TGCGCCAGCAGCAGGACGGTCAATCAGCCCCAGCATTTT	CASSRTVNQPQHF
TRBV19	TRBJ2-7	-	-	TGTGCCAGTAGTGCCAGCTCCTACGAGCAGTACTTC	CASSASSYEQYF
TRBV28	TRBJ1-2	-	-	TGTGCCAGCAGTTTGATGGGGCGGGATGGCTACACCTTC	CASSLMGRDGYTF
TRBV5-1	TRBJ2-5	TRBD1	-	TGCGCCAGCAGCTTGTTCGGGACAGCAGAGGAGACCCAGTACTTC	CASSLFGTAEETQYF
TRBV19	TRBJ2-1	-	-	TGTGCCAGTAGTACCCTATACTACAATGAGCAGTTCTTC	CASSTLYYNEQFF
TRBV18	TRBJ1-1	TRBD1	-	TGTGCCAGCTCGCGACAGGGCACTGTGAACACTGAAGCTTTCTTT	CASSRQGTVNTEAFF
TRBV28	TRBJ1-1	TRBD1	-	TGTGCCAGCAGTTTTGATGAGGGCCACAGGGGGTGGAACACTGAAGCTTTCTTT	CASSFDEGHRGWNTEAFF
TRBV5-1	TRBJ2-6	TRBD1	once	TGCGCCAGCAGCTCACAGGGGGCGCATGGGGCCAACGTCCTGACTTTC	CASSSQGAHGANVLTF
TRBV6-8	TRBJ2-5	-	-	TGTGCCAACACAGGGAGGGGAGAGACCCAGTACTTC	CANTGRGETQYF
TRBV30	TRBJ2-5	-	-	TGTGCCTGGAGTTTTCCGGGACCGAGATCTCAAGAGACCCAGTACTTC	CAWSFPGPRSQETQYF
TRBV4-2	TRBJ2-1	-	-	TGTGCCAGCAGCCAAGTGGCTGGGAGCTCCTACAATGAGCAGTTCTTC	CASSQVAGSSYNEQFF
TRBV19	TRBJ2-7	-	-	TGTGCCAGTAGTACGCGGGGCCCTCCCTACGAGCAGTACTTC	CASSTRGPPYEQYF
TRBV2	TRBJ1-2	-	-	TGTGCCAGCAGTGGGAGTGAGAGGGGACGAGGCTACACCTTC	CASSGSERGRGYTF
TRBV10-3	TRBJ2-7	TRBD1	-	TGTGCCATCAGTGAGTCCCCGGGACAGAGTTACGAGCAGTACTTC	CAISESPGQSYEQYF
TRBV5-6	TRBJ1-1	-	-	TGTGCCAGCAGCTTGGTTGGGGGAATGGGTGAAGCTTTCTTT	CASSLVGGMGEAFF
TRBV28	TRBJ1-2	TRBD1	once	TGTGCCAGCAGAGCTAACCTCAGGGGGACCAGTGGCTACACCTTC	CASRANLRGTSGYTF
TRBV5-4	TRBJ2-5	TRBD2	-	TGTGCCAGCAGCTTCGGGACTAGCGGGAGAGAGACCCAGTACTTC	CASSFGTSGRETQYF
TRBV27	TRBJ2-5	TRBD2	-	TGTGCCAGCAGTTTATCGGAGGGATGGGGCGGGGGTCCCCAGTACTTC	CASSLSEGWGGGPQYF
TRBV4-2	TRBJ2-1	-	-	TGTGCCAGCAGCCTCATCAGGGAAACAGGGTACAATGAGCAGTTCTTC	CASSLIRETGYNEQFF
TRBV28	TRBJ2-1	-	-	TGTGCCAGCAGCCCAGCTCTTAAGGGCAATGAGCAGTTCTTC	CASSPALKGNEQFF
TRBV7-2	TRBJ1-2	TRBD1	-	TGTGCCAGCAGCCGATCAATAACAGGGGGGACTAACTATGGCTACACCTTC	CASSRSITGGTNYGYTF
TRBV4-3	TRBJ2-7	-	-	TGCGCCAGCAGCCAAGTCCCAAATCTCTCCTACGAGCAGTACTTC	CASSQVPNLSYEQYF
TRBV28	TRBJ1-1	-	-	TGTGCCAGCAGTTTATACGGGAGGCTCGAAGCTTTCTTT	CASSLYGRLEAFF
TRBV30	TRBJ1-1	-	-	TGTGCCTGGAGGGGGCAGAGAAACACTGAAGCTTTCTTT	CAWRGQRNTEAFF
TRBV5-1	TRBJ2-3	-	-	TGCGCCAGCAGCCAAACAACAAGCACAGATACGCAGTATTTT	CASSQTTSTDTQYF
TRBV18	TRBJ2-1	TRBD2	-	TGTGCCAGCTCACTAGCGGGAGGAAACAATGAGCAGTTCTTC	CASSLAGGNNEQFF
TRBV6-5	TRBJ2-1	-	-	TGTGCCAGCAGTTACTCGCCGGACCCGGACTACAATGAGCAGTTCTTC	CASSYSPDPDYNEQFF
TRBV5-1	TRBJ2-5	TRBD1	-	TGCGCCAGCAGCAATCACAGGGGTGGTAGAGAGACCCAGTACTTC	CASSNHRGGRETQYF
TRBV5-8	TRBJ2-2	-	-	TGTGCCAGCAGCCCCGGGTGGGGCGGGGCGAACACCGGGGAGCTGTTTTTT	CASSPGWGGANTGELFF
TRBV7-9	TRBJ2-2	-	-	TGTGCCAGCAGCTTTTCTTCGACAGCGTTCGGGGAGCTGTTTTTT	CASSFSSTAFGELFF